Detailed here is one TCR beta chain. This sample is part of a study of blood T cell repertoires in COVID-19. This CDR3 spans 15 amino acids. The V gene end was trimmed by 5 bases and the J gene end by 6 bases; junction bases not matched to a gene: 6. Germline-derived CDR1 and CDR2 are MNHEY and SVGEGT. Clones were read by immunoSEQ multiplex PCR, and TCRdb kept only the in-frame ones, dropping some. The sample consists of around 200,000 clones, about 90% of them appearing once. The sample consisted of PBMCs or T cells enriched from blood (not recorded which). This TCR was recovered from a man younger than 45 who had recovered from COVID-19. The rearrangement uses TRBV6-2 or TRBV6-3 and TRBJ1-5; 11 nucleotides agree with TRBD1. Here the CDR3 DNA reads TGTGCCAGCAGTGACCGGGACAGGGGGTTTCAGCCCCAGCATTTT. It is translated as CASSDRDRGFQPQHF.